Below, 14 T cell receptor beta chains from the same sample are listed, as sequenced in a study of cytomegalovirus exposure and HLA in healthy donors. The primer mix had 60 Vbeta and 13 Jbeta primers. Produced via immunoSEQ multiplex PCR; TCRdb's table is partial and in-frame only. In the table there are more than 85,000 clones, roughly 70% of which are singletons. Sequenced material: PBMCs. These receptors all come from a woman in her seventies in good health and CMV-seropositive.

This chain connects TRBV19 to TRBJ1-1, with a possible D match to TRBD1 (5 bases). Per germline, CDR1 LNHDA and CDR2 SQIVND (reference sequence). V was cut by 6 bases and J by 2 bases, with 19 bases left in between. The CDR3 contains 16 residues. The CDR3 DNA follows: TGTGCCAGTAGCTACAGGAGCCCCTTGATAAACACTGAAGCTTTCTTT. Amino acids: CASSYRSPLINTEAFF.

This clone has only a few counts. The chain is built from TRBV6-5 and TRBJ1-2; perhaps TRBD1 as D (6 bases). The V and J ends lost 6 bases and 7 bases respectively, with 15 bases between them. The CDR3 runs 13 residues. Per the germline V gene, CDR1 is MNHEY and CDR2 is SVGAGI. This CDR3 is CASSSSQGFGYTF. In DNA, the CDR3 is TGTGCCAGCAGCTCATCACAGGGCTTTGGCTACACCTTC.

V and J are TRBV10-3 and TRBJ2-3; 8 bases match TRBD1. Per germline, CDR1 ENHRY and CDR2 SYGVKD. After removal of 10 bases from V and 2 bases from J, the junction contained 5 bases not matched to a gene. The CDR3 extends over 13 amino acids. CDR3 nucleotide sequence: TGTGCCACCCGGCAGGGGGCCACAGATACGCAGTATTTT. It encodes CATRQGATDTQYF.

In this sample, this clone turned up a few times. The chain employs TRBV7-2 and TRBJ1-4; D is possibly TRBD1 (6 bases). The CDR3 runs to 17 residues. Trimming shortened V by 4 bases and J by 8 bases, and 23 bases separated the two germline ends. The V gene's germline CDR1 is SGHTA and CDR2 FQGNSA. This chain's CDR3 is CASSSRPPGGAGEKLFF. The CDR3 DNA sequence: TGTGCCAGCAGCTCTAGACCCCCGGGGGGGGCAGGGGAAAAACTGTTTTTT.

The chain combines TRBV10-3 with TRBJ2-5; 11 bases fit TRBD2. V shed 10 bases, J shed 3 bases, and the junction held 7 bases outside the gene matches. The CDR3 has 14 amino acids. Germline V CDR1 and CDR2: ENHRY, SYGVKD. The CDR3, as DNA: TGTGCCACTAGCGGGGGGCGGGGGGAAGAGACCCAGTACTTC. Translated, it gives CATSGGRGEETQYF.

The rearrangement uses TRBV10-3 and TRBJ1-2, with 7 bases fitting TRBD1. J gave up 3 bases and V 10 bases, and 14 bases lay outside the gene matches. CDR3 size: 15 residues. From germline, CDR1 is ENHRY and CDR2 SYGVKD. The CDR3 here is CATQGEDRGDYGYTF. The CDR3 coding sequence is TGTGCCACCCAGGGGGAGGATAGGGGCGACTATGGCTACACCTTC.

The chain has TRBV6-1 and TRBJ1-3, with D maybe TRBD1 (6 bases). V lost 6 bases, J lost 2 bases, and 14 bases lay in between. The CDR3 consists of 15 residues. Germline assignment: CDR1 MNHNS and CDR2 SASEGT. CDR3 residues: CASSTGSQPGNTIYF. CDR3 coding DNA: TGTGCCAGCAGCACAGGGTCCCAACCTGGAAACACCATATATTTT.

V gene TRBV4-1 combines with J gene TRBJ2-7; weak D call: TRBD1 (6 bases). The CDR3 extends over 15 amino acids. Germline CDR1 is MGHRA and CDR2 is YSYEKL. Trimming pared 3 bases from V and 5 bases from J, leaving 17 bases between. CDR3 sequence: CASSHLRAGDNEQYF. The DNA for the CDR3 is TGCGCCAGCAGCCATTTAAGGGCAGGGGACAACGAGCAGTACTTC.

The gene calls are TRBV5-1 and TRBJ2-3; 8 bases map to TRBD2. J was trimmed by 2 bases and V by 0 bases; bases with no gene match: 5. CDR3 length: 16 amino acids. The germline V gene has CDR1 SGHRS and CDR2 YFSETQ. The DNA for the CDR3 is TGCGCCAGCAGCTTGGGCACAGCGGGGGACACAGATACGCAGTATTTT. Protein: CASSLGTAGDTDTQYF.

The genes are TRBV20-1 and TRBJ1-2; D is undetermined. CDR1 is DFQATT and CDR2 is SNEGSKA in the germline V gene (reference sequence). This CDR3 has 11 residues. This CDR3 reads CSAGRAYGYTF. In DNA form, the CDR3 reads TGCAGCGCCGGGAGGGCCTATGGCTACACCTTC.

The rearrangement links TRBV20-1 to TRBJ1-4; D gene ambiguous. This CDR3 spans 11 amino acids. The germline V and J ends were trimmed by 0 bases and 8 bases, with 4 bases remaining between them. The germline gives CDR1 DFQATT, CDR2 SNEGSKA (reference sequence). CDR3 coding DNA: TGCAGTGCTAGAGACGGGGAAAAACTGTTTTTT. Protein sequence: CSARDGEKLFF.

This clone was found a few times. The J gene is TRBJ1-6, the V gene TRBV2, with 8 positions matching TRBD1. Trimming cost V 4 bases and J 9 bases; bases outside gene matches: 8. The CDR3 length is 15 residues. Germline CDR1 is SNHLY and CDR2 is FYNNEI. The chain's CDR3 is CASSAWDRLSSPLHF. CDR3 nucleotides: TGTGCCAGCAGTGCCTGGGACAGGCTCAGTTCACCCCTCCACTTT.

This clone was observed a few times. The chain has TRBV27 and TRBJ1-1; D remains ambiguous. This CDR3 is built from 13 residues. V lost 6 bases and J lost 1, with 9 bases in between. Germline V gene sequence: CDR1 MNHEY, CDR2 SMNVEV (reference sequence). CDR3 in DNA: TGTGCCAGCAGGGACTCAGGGAACACTGAAGCTTTCTTT. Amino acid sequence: CASRDSGNTEAFF.

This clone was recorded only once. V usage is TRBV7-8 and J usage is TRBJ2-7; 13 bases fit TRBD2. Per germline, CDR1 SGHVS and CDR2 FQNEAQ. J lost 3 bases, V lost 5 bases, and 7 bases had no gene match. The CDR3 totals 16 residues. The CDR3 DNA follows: TGTGCCAGCAGCCCCGGACTAGCGGGGGCATTCTACGAGCAGTACTTC. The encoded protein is CASSPGLAGAFYEQYF.